The 2 T cell receptor beta chains below all came from one sample that was sequenced in a study of blood T cells in healthy people across ages. Primed by a sample-barcoded 5' primer and a J-beta primer mix, a second PCR proceeded for about 6 to 12 cycles. A single record per CDR3 protein comes from TCRdb applying MiXCR to the 5' RACE reads. The repertoire holds hundreds of thousands of distinct CDR3 sequences, with roughly 56% as singletons. Sequenced sample: blood. The source is a man aged 35 to 55 in good health.

This clonotype occurred a few times. CDR3 coding DNA: TGTGCCAGCGCGGCGGGAGTATACGAGCAGTACTTC. It specifies CASAAGVYEQYF. The V gene is TRBV7-9, the J gene TRBJ2-7; 7 bases are shared with TRBD2. This CDR3 is 12 amino acids long. V lost 8 bases, J lost 4 bases, and 5 bases stayed unmatched. The germline V gene has CDR1 SEHNR and CDR2 FQNEAQ (reference sequence).

V gene TRBV27 combines with J gene TRBJ2-3; 8 nucleotides agree with TRBD1. The CDR3 is 15 amino acids. Germline CDR1 is MNHEY and CDR2 is SMNVEV (reference sequence). Trimming removed 6 bases from V and 1 base from J; junction bases left unmatched: 6. CDR3 sequence: CASSPDRAGTDTQYF. CDR3 sequence (DNA): TGTGCCAGCAGCCCGGACAGGGCCGGCACAGATACGCAGTATTTT.